These T cell receptor beta chains were read from a single sample in a study of blood T cell repertoires in COVID-19. The table came from immunoSEQ multiplex PCR; TCRdb's copy has only in-frame clones and leaves some out. The sample records a few hundred thousand clones, roughly 86% being singletons. Sequencing was done on a sample of PBMCs or T cells enriched from blood (not recorded which). The receptors come from a woman between 50 and 59 years old who had been exposed to COVID-19. CDR3s include the opening cysteine and the closing phenylalanine or tryptophan. The order of the fields is J gene, V gene, clone size, D gene, CDR3 protein, CDR3 DNA. The D gene is left open where the match is weak. Clone sizes are given selectively: once, few, many, or a class where the clone is expanded.

J: TRBJ2-2; V: TRBV2; size: .; D: TRBD2; CDR3: CASSTLAGGLGELFF; DNA: TGTGCCAGCAGTACACTAGCGGGGGGGCTAGGGGAGCTGTTTTTT
J: TRBJ2-1; V: TRBV7-8; size: .; D: TRBD2; CDR3: CASSLAALAGGNEQFF; DNA: TGTGCCAGCAGCTTAGCGGCACTAGCGGGGGGAAATGAGCAGTTCTTC
J: TRBJ1-5; V: TRBV7-9; size: .; D: .; CDR3: CASSPDSISNQPQHF; DNA: TGTGCCAGCAGCCCCGACAGCATTAGCAATCAGCCCCAGCATTTT
J: TRBJ1-2; V: TRBV11-2; size: .; D: .; CDR3: CASSSRDKAHYGYTF; DNA: TGTGCCAGCAGCTCCCGGGACAAGGCACACTATGGCTACACCTTC
J: TRBJ2-7; V: TRBV7-2; size: .; D: TRBD2; CDR3: CASSYRLAGGSSYEQYF; DNA: TGTGCCAGCAGCTACAGACTAGCGGGGGGGAGCTCCTACGAGCAGTACTTC
J: TRBJ2-1; V: TRBV3-1/TRBV3-2; size: .; D: TRBD1; CDR3: CASSQGRPGGYNEQFF; DNA: TGTGCCAGCAGCCAAGGAAGGCCAGGGGGCTACAATGAGCAGTTCTTC
J: TRBJ2-2; V: TRBV27; size: few; D: TRBD1; CDR3: CASSFDRGYTGELFF; DNA: TGTGCCAGCAGTTTTGACAGGGGTTACACCGGGGAGCTGTTTTTT
J: TRBJ2-7; V: TRBV7-2; size: .; D: .; CDR3: CASSLGGTSFSYEQYF; DNA: TGTGCCAGCAGCTTAGGTGGAACTAGCTTCTCCTACGAGCAGTACTTC
J: TRBJ2-7; V: TRBV5-1; size: .; D: .; CDR3: CASHRGAGENEQYF; DNA: TGCGCCAGCCATCGGGGGGCGGGGGAAAACGAGCAGTACTTC
J: TRBJ1-2; V: TRBV4-2; size: once; D: .; CDR3: CASSQDWGGVNYGYTF; DNA: TGTGCCAGCAGCCAAGATTGGGGGGGCGTTAACTATGGCTACACCTTC
J: TRBJ2-2; V: TRBV19; size: .; D: TRBD2; CDR3: CASSTGLAPGELFF; DNA: TGTGCCAGTAGTACCGGACTAGCCCCCGGGGAGCTGTTTTTT
J: TRBJ2-6; V: TRBV28; size: .; D: .; CDR3: CASSAGLGANVLTF; DNA: TGTGCCAGCAGTGCAGGGTTAGGGGCCAACGTCCTGACTTTC
J: TRBJ1-2; V: TRBV30; size: .; D: .; CDR3: CAWRLPGLGGYTF; DNA: TGTGCCTGGAGGCTCCCCGGACTGGGGGGCTACACCTTC
J: TRBJ1-1; V: TRBV7-8; size: .; D: TRBD1; CDR3: CASSDARGGGTEAFF; DNA: TGTGCCAGCAGCGATGCCCGAGGGGGCGGCACTGAAGCTTTCTTT
J: TRBJ1-5; V: TRBV10-3; size: .; D: .; CDR3: CAISGPGYDQPQHF; DNA: TGTGCCATCAGTGGGCCAGGGTATGATCAGCCCCAGCATTTT
J: TRBJ2-6; V: TRBV14; size: .; D: .; CDR3: CASSQDSALRGANVLTF; DNA: TGTGCCAGCAGCCAAGACTCTGCACTAAGGGGGGCCAACGTCCTGACTTTC
J: TRBJ1-3; V: TRBV28; size: .; D: .; CDR3: CASSPLAVGGGSTIYF; DNA: TGTGCCAGCAGTCCCCTCGCGGTAGGTGGTGGAAGCACCATATATTTT
J: TRBJ2-2; V: TRBV4-2; size: few; D: TRBD1; CDR3: CASSQDPRGLAGELFF; DNA: TGTGCCAGCAGCCAAGATCCCAGGGGGCTGGCCGGGGAGCTGTTTTTT
J: TRBJ1-1; V: TRBV6-5; size: .; D: TRBD1; CDR3: CASKVQGGENTEAFF; DNA: TGTGCCAGCAAAGTTCAAGGGGGCGAGAACACTGAAGCTTTCTTT
J: TRBJ1-3; V: TRBV6-4; size: .; D: .; CDR3: CASSETGSGNTIYF; DNA: TGTGCCAGCAGTGAAACAGGCTCTGGAAACACCATATATTTT
J: TRBJ2-5; V: TRBV27; size: few; D: .; CDR3: CASSLGGAQYF; DNA: TGTGCCAGCAGTCTCGGAGGGGCCCAGTACTTC
J: TRBJ2-3; V: TRBV27; size: .; D: .; CDR3: CASSYLGVKTDTQYF; DNA: TGTGCCAGCAGTTACCTAGGGGTCAAGACAGATACGCAGTATTTT
J: TRBJ1-6; V: TRBV30; size: .; D: TRBD1; CDR3: CAWSKPGQLNSPLHF; DNA: TGTGCCTGGAGTAAACCGGGACAGCTGAATTCACCCCTCCACTTT
J: TRBJ1-5; V: TRBV9; size: once; D: TRBD1; CDR3: CASSATGVGQPQHF; DNA: TGTGCCAGCAGCGCAACAGGGGTCGGCCAGCCCCAGCATTTT
J: TRBJ1-2; V: TRBV7-9; size: .; D: .; CDR3: CASSPPRIGLTSYGYTF; DNA: TGTGCCAGCAGCCCCCCGAGGATAGGACTGACTTCTTATGGCTACACCTTC
J: TRBJ1-5; V: TRBV10-3; size: .; D: .; CDR3: CAISDVTYNQPQHF; DNA: TGTGCCATCAGTGACGTTACCTACAATCAGCCCCAGCATTTT
J: TRBJ1-1; V: TRBV7-2; size: .; D: TRBD1; CDR3: CASSLARDRGRTNTEAFF; DNA: TGTGCCAGCAGCTTAGCGCGGGACAGGGGGCGAACAAACACTGAAGCTTTCTTT
J: TRBJ2-1; V: TRBV9; size: .; D: .; CDR3: CASSIDGQGPSNEQFF; DNA: TGTGCCAGCAGCATTGACGGACAAGGGCCCTCCAATGAGCAGTTCTTC
J: TRBJ1-2; V: TRBV4-1; size: .; D: .; CDR3: CASSQDSSKRVYGYTF; DNA: TGCGCCAGCAGCCAAGATTCGTCGAAGAGGGTGTATGGCTACACCTTC
J: TRBJ2-2; V: TRBV30; size: .; D: .; CDR3: CAWSVLGNTGELFF; DNA: TGTGCCTGGAGTGTACTTGGGAACACCGGGGAGCTGTTTTTT
J: TRBJ2-3; V: TRBV11-3; size: .; D: .; CDR3: CASSLGAGLPDTQYF; DNA: TGTGCCAGCAGCTTAGGAGCAGGGCTCCCAGATACGCAGTATTTT
J: TRBJ2-5; V: TRBV29-1; size: .; D: .; CDR3: CSVVLSNRETQYF; DNA: TGCAGCGTTGTTTTAAGCAATCGAGAGACCCAGTACTTC
J: TRBJ1-4; V: TRBV3-1/TRBV3-2; size: .; D: .; CDR3: CASSQTGPSTNEKLFF; DNA: TGTGCCAGCAGCCAAACAGGGCCTTCAACTAATGAAAAACTGTTTTTT
J: TRBJ1-2; V: TRBV27; size: .; D: TRBD1; CDR3: CASSPQGPHYGYTF; DNA: TGTGCCAGCAGTCCACAGGGGCCCCACTATGGCTACACCTTC
J: TRBJ1-4; V: TRBV18; size: .; D: .; CDR3: CASTTGHTNEKLFF; DNA: TGTGCCAGCACCACAGGTCATACTAATGAAAAACTGTTTTTT
J: TRBJ1-6; V: TRBV4-2; size: .; D: .; CDR3: CASSPRGGDSPLHF; DNA: TGTGCCAGCAGCCCTCGGGGAGGGGATTCACCCCTCCACTTT
J: TRBJ1-6; V: TRBV4-1; size: once; D: .; CDR3: CASSRAEAASYNSPLHF; DNA: TGCGCCAGCAGCCGGGCGGAGGCCGCTTCTTATAATTCACCCCTCCACTTT
J: TRBJ2-2; V: TRBV19; size: .; D: TRBD1; CDR3: CASSTGTANTGELFF; DNA: TGTGCCAGTAGCACCGGGACAGCGAACACCGGGGAGCTGTTTTTT
J: TRBJ1-6; V: TRBV27; size: .; D: .; CDR3: CASSLTAISPGSYNSPLHF; DNA: TGTGCCAGCAGTTTAACAGCCATCTCGCCGGGGTCCTATAATTCACCCCTCCACTTT
J: TRBJ2-6; V: TRBV28; size: .; D: .; CDR3: CASSNTRSGANVLTF; DNA: TGTGCCAGCAGTAATACTCGCTCTGGGGCCAACGTCCTGACTTTC
J: TRBJ2-2; V: TRBV4-1; size: .; D: .; CDR3: CASREIEGIAGELFF; DNA: TGCGCCAGCAGAGAAATAGAGGGAATCGCCGGGGAGCTGTTTTTT
J: TRBJ1-5; V: TRBV19; size: .; D: .; CDR3: CASSIASSSNQPQHF; DNA: TGTGCCAGTAGTATAGCATCCAGTAGCAATCAGCCCCAGCATTTT
J: TRBJ2-5; V: TRBV11-2; size: few; D: TRBD1; CDR3: CASSLAAGGQETQYF; DNA: TGTGCCAGCAGCTTAGCCGCAGGGGGACAAGAGACCCAGTACTTC
J: TRBJ2-5; V: TRBV9; size: .; D: .; CDR3: CASSVRGGGTQETQYF; DNA: TGTGCCAGCAGCGTTCGTGGCGGGGGCACGCAAGAGACCCAGTACTTC
J: TRBJ2-3; V: TRBV30; size: .; D: TRBD1; CDR3: CAWGTGVTDTQYF; DNA: TGTGCCTGGGGGACAGGGGTAACAGATACGCAGTATTTT
J: TRBJ2-7; V: TRBV13; size: .; D: .; CDR3: CASRASEAYEQYF; DNA: TGTGCCAGCAGGGCTAGCGAAGCCTACGAGCAGTACTTC
J: TRBJ2-7; V: TRBV7-5; size: .; D: .; CDR3: CARSLEPRGEQYF; DNA: TGTGCCAGAAGCTTAGAGCCCAGAGGCGAGCAGTACTTC
J: TRBJ2-1; V: TRBV3-1/TRBV3-2; size: .; D: TRBD2; CDR3: CASSQGRGGRLPYNEQFF; DNA: TGTGCCAGCAGCCAAGGTCGGGGAGGGAGGCTACCCTACAATGAGCAGTTCTTC
J: TRBJ2-1; V: TRBV4-2; size: .; D: TRBD2; CDR3: CASSQDMSSGGQEQFF; DNA: TGTGCCAGCAGCCAAGACATGTCTAGCGGGGGACAGGAGCAGTTCTTC
J: TRBJ1-6; V: TRBV3-1/TRBV3-2; size: .; D: .; CDR3: CASQNSGGYYNSPLHF; DNA: TGTGCCAGCCAGAACTCCGGCGGCTATTATAATTCACCCCTCCACTTT
J: TRBJ1-1; V: TRBV7-9; size: .; D: .; CDR3: CASSLVRETEAFF; DNA: TGTGCCAGCAGCTTAGTCCGGGAAACTGAAGCTTTCTTT
J: TRBJ1-2; V: TRBV27; size: .; D: TRBD1; CDR3: CASTTGTGDYGYTF; DNA: TGTGCCAGCACTACCGGGACAGGGGACTATGGCTACACCTTC
J: TRBJ1-5; V: TRBV27; size: .; D: TRBD1; CDR3: CASSFRQGRKPQHF; DNA: TGTGCCAGCAGTTTCCGACAGGGAAGAAAGCCCCAGCATTTT
J: TRBJ2-7; V: TRBV9; size: .; D: .; CDR3: CASSPFSQYF; DNA: TGTGCCAGCAGCCCGTTCTCTCAGTACTTC
J: TRBJ2-3; V: TRBV5-4; size: once; D: .; CDR3: CASSFHVGGVTDTQYF; DNA: TGTGCCAGCAGCTTTCATGTGGGGGGAGTAACAGATACGCAGTATTTT